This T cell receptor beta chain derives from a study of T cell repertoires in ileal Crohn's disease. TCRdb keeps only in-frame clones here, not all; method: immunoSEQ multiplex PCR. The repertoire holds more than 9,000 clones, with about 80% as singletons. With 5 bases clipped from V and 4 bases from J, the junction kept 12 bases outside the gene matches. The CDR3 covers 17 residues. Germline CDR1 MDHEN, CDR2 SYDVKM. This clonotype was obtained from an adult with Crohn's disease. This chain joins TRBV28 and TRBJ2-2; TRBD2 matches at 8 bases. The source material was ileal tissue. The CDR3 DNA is TGTGCCAGCAGTATGGTGGGACTAGACTTGTCCACCGGGGAGCTGTTTTTT. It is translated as CASSMVGLDLSTGELFF.